These 21 T cell receptor beta chains came from one sample sequenced in a study of blood T cell repertoires in COVID-19. Data came from immunoSEQ multiplex PCR; TCRdb stores just in-frame clones and leaves some out. Of 25,000 to 35,000 clones in the sample, about 91% were seen once. Sequencing used peripheral blood. The receptors shown here come from a human donor in a cohort sampled during active COVID-19.

V gene TRBV7-6 combines with J gene TRBJ2-3; 8 nucleotides align to TRBD2. Germline CDR1 and CDR2: SGHVS and FNYEAQ. The CDR3 runs 16 residues. With 6 bases clipped from V and 4 bases from J, the junction kept 12 bases outside the gene matches. As DNA, the CDR3 is TGTGCCAGCAGTTACTACGGGGGGGCAGGGTCAGATACGCAGTATTTT. As protein: CASSYYGGAGSDTQYF. Full variable domain (remainder filled in from reference TRBV7-6 and TRBJ2-3): GAGVSQSPRYKVTKRGQDVALRCDPISGHVSLYWYRQALGQGPEFLTYFNYEAQQDKSGLPNDRFSAERPEGSISTLTIQRTEQRDSAMYRCASSYYGGAGSDTQYFGPGTRLTVL.

The V and J genes are TRBV2 and TRBJ1-2; 7 bases are shared with TRBD1. The germline CDR1 and CDR2 sequences are SNHLY and FYNNEI. The CDR3 consists of 14 residues. Trimming took 3 bases from V and 3 from J; bases not matched to a gene: 4. The chain's CDR3 is CASSEGGQYYGYTF. In DNA form, the CDR3 reads TGTGCCAGCAGTGAGGGGGGACAGTACTATGGCTACACCTTC.

Comment on this clone: Its ends do not fully match the called genes, so a read error is possible. The CDR3 is CASSSCHGTESSYEQYF. As DNA, the CDR3 is TGTGCTAGCAGCTCATGCCACGGGACAGAGAGCTCCTACGAGCAGTACTTC. This rearrangement joins TRBV7-7 to TRBJ2-7; 7 bases agree with TRBD1. Germline V gene data show CDR1 as SSHAT and CDR2 as FNYEAQ (reference sequence). The CDR3 runs to 17 residues.

The CDR3 loop is CSASVPRRGPYEQYF. The CDR3 DNA reads TGCAGTGCTAGTGTCCCCAGGAGGGGGCCCTACGAGCAGTACTTC. The chain joins TRBV20-1 to TRBJ2-7; D may be TRBD1 (7 bases). V was shortened by 3 bases and J by 2 bases, with 17 bases between the two germline ends. This CDR3 contains 15 residues. Per germline, CDR1 DFQATT and CDR2 SNEGSKA (reference sequence).

The sample holds a few counts of this clone. The rearrangement links TRBV9 to TRBJ1-1; 7 bases align to TRBD1. V was pared by 4 bases and J by 3 bases, with 12 bases of the junction left unmatched. CDR3 length: 16 amino acids. Germline V gene data show CDR1 as SGDLS and CDR2 as YYNGEE. The CDR3 DNA follows: TGTGCCAGCAGCCGTCGAGGTGGGCAGGGGGACACTGAAGCTTTCTTT. Translation: CASSRRGGQGDTEAFF.

The J gene is TRBJ1-3, the V gene TRBV30, with D maybe TRBD1 (6 bases). This CDR3 has 14 residues. Germline V CDR1 and CDR2: GTSNPN, SVGIG (reference sequence). With 3 bases removed from V and 6 bases from J, the gap between germline ends came to 15 bases. CDR3 region: CAWSVTAGVNTIYF. The DNA of the CDR3 is TGTGCCTGGAGCGTTACCGCAGGGGTAAACACCATATATTTT.

The V gene is TRBV6-6, the J gene TRBJ1-2; TRBD1 might be the D (5 bases). CDR3 length: 12 residues. From germline, CDR1 is MNHNY and CDR2 SVGAGI (reference sequence). Trimming took off 2 bases at V and 6 bases at J, with 7 bases between the two ends. The CDR3 region has the DNA TGTGCCAGCAGTTACGAAGGGGATGGCTACACCTTC. Its protein product is CASSYEGDGYTF.

The chain recombines TRBV7-6 with TRBJ1-2; 8 nucleotides match TRBD1. CDR1 is SGHVS and CDR2 is FNYEAQ in the germline V gene. This CDR3 is 15 amino acids long. J was trimmed by 0 bases and V by 5 bases; bases with no gene match: 5. The CDR3 loop is CASSPDRAPNYGYTF. The CDR3 DNA reads TGTGCCAGCAGCCCGGACAGGGCCCCTAACTATGGCTACACCTTC.

V gene TRBV5-1 combines with J gene TRBJ2-1; D not resolved. CDR1 and CDR2 (germline): SGHRS, YFSETQ. The CDR3 runs 13 residues. V was trimmed by 4 bases and J by 2 bases, leaving 7 bases between them. The CDR3 region is CASSPRPYNEQFF. CDR3 nucleotides: TGCGCCAGCAGCCCCCGTCCCTACAATGAGCAGTTCTTC.

The rearrangement links TRBV6-5 to TRBJ1-1; 8 bases agree with TRBD1. Losses at the gene ends were 4 bases for V and 5 bases for J; bases not matched to a gene: 3. Germline lookup yields CDR1 MNHEY and CDR2 SVGAGI. This CDR3 is 13 amino acids long. The DNA of the CDR3 is TGTGCCAGCAGTTCCCACAGGGGGACTGAAGCTTTCTTT. This gives the protein CASSSHRGTEAFF.

The chain carries TRBV4-1 and TRBJ1-2; 7 bases fit TRBD1. The J segment lost 0 bases and the V segment lost 1 base, leaving 8 bases of the junction unmatched. Germline V gene sequence: CDR1 MGHRA, CDR2 YSYEKL. The CDR3 length is 17 residues. The CDR3 spells CASSQGVSQGSNYGYTF. The CDR3 DNA reads as TGCGCCAGCAGCCAAGGGGTCTCACAGGGGTCTAACTATGGCTACACCTTC.

The chain uses TRBV2 and TRBJ1-2; possible D gene TRBD1, 5 bases. Germline CDR1 and CDR2: SNHLY and FYNNEI. V was clipped by 4 bases and J by 8 bases, with 17 bases between them. The CDR3 loop spans 14 amino acids. CDR3 sequence (DNA): TGTGCCAGCAGTGCTACTCAGGGAGCGGGAGGCTACACCTTC. This codes for CASSATQGAGGYTF.

The chain uses TRBV9 and TRBJ2-2; D is ambiguous. Trimming stripped 3 bases from V and 1 base from J, with 16 bases between. Germline V gives CDR1 SGDLS, CDR2 YYNGEE. This CDR3 comprises 17 residues. CDR3 loop: CASSAFPRPENTGELFF. DNA of the CDR3: TGTGCCAGCAGCGCCTTCCCCAGGCCCGAGAACACCGGGGAGCTGTTTTTT. The variable domain in full, with the rest retrieved from reference TRBV9 and TRBJ2-2, is DSGVTQTPKHLITATGQRVTLRCSPRSGDLSVYWYQQSLDQGLQFLIQYYNGEERAKGNILERFSAQQFPDLHSELNLSSLELGDSALYFCASSAFPRPENTGELFFGEGSRLTVL.

The CDR3 spells CASSQGMNTEAFF. In DNA, the CDR3 is TGTGCCAGCTCCCAGGGGATGAACACTGAAGCTTTCTTT. This sequence joins TRBV9 and TRBJ1-1, with a possible D match to TRBD1 (6 bases). The CDR3 consists of 13 residues. Germline values: CDR1 SGDLS, CDR2 YYNGEE. Deletions cut 7 bases from V and 0 bases from J, with 10 bases between.

This clone was found once. This chain uses TRBV7-2 with TRBJ1-6; D is unresolved. Trimming left V 5 bases short and J 6 bases short, with 8 bases between. The CDR3 extends over 13 amino acids. Germline V gene sequence: CDR1 SGHTA, CDR2 FQGNSA. Here the CDR3 reads CASSPRINSPLHF. CDR3 in DNA: TGTGCCAGCAGCCCCAGGATTAATTCACCCCTCCACTTT.

In its sample, this clone was seen once. V usage is TRBV15 and J usage is TRBJ2-2, with 8 bases that match TRBD1. The CDR3 is made up of 16 amino acids. Trimming took 1 base from V and 6 from J; bases not matched to a gene: 7. Per germline, CDR1 LNHNV and CDR2 YYDKDF (reference sequence). The CDR3 coding sequence is TGTGCCACCAGCAGAGTTTCAGGGGGCAACGCCGGGGAGCTGTTTTTT. It yields the protein CATSRVSGGNAGELFF.

This clone was detected only a few times. The CDR3 nucleotides read TGTGCCAGCAGCTTCTCGGGACAGGTGAACACCGGGGAGCTGTTTTTT. Translated, it gives CASSFSGQVNTGELFF. The chain combines TRBV7-3 with TRBJ2-2; the match to TRBD1 covers 8 bases. Per germline, CDR1 SGHTA and CDR2 FQGTGA. This CDR3 comprises 16 residues. J gave up 1 base and V 3 bases, and 4 bases lay outside the gene matches.

The chain carries TRBV5-5 and TRBJ2-5; a possible D gene is TRBD1 (7 bases). CDR1 and CDR2 from the germline V gene are SGHKS and YYEKEE (reference sequence). There are 13 residues in the CDR3. The V gene lost 3 bases and the J gene lost 4 bases, with 10 bases spanning the gap. The CDR3 DNA reads TGTGCCAGCAGCTCAGGGGGGCGAGAGACCCAGTACTTC. The encoded protein is CASSSGGRETQYF.

The chain joins TRBV11-2 to TRBJ2-3, with D possibly TRBD2 on 7 matching bases. V lost 5 bases, J lost 6 bases, and 24 bases lay in between. The length of the CDR3 is 17 residues. Germline V gene data show CDR1 as SGHAT and CDR2 as FQNNGV. DNA for the CDR3: TGTGCCAGCAGCCCATTTGGGGGGGCCGCAATTAGGGATACGCAGTATTTT. Translation gives CASSPFGGAAIRDTQYF.

V gene TRBV5-1 combines with J gene TRBJ2-7; D may be TRBD2 (6 bases). The length of the CDR3 is 18 residues. Trimming pared 0 bases from V and 2 bases from J, leaving 21 bases between. Germline V gene sequence: CDR1 SGHRS, CDR2 YFSETQ. CDR3 protein: CASSLDSPRGSTPYEQYF. For the CDR3, the DNA is TGCGCCAGCAGCTTGGACTCCCCCCGGGGGAGCACACCCTACGAGCAGTACTTC.

The J gene is TRBJ1-6, the V gene TRBV10-3; TRBD1 agrees at 7 bases. V shed 3 bases, J shed 6 bases, and the junction held 5 bases outside the gene matches. The CDR3 loop spans 15 amino acids. Germline V CDR1 and CDR2: ENHRY, SYGVKD. The CDR3 here is CAISERGPSNSPLHF. For the CDR3, the DNA is TGTGCCATCAGTGAAAGGGGGCCCTCTAATTCACCCCTCCACTTT.